The 31 T cell receptor beta chains below come from one sample, sequenced in a study of blood T cells in healthy people across ages. It was with a sample-barcoded 5' primer and a J-beta primer mix that a second PCR of about 6 to 12 cycles was run. TCRdb used MiXCR to reprocess the 5' RACE reads, holding one entry per CDR3 protein. This sample carries roughly 1,500,000 distinct CDR3 sequences, about 35% of them seen once, and the ten largest clones take about 11%. The sequencing sample was made of blood. These receptors were collected from a woman aged 25 to 39 in good health.

The chain is built from TRBV7-3 and TRBJ2-7; unclear D gene. Germline V gene lookup returns CDR1 SGHTA and CDR2 FQGTGA. This CDR3 spans 15 amino acids. V was cut by 5 bases and J by 2 bases, with 16 bases left in between. CDR3 sequence reads: CASSETPLRPYEQYF. As DNA, the CDR3 is TGTGCCAGCAGCGAAACCCCCCTTCGTCCCTACGAGCAGTACTTC.

The chain couples TRBV4-1 to TRBJ1-1; no clear D gene. The germline V gene has CDR1 MGHRA and CDR2 YSYEKL. This CDR3 is built from 15 residues. V gave up 3 bases and J gave up 2 bases, with 13 bases separating them. The CDR3 protein is CASSQYPTKNTEAFF. The CDR3 DNA sequence: TGCGCCAGCAGCCAGTACCCCACAAAAAACACTGAAGCTTTCTTT.

This clonotype was counted once. The rearrangement joins TRBV30 to TRBJ2-1; the D is unclear. Germline-derived CDR1 and CDR2 are GTSNPN and SVGIG (reference sequence). V was pared by 0 bases and J by 8 bases, with 5 bases between. This CDR3 spans 11 amino acids. CDR3 region: CAWSVKHEQFF. CDR3 sequence (DNA): TGTGCCTGGAGTGTAAAGCATGAGCAGTTCTTC.

This clonotype appeared a few times. The V and J genes are TRBV29-1 and TRBJ2-1; 7 bases align to TRBD1. V lost 0 bases and J lost 5; bases outside the gene matches: 7. This CDR3 is 15 amino acids long. CDR1 and CDR2 from the germline V gene are SQVTM and ANQGSEA. Here the CDR3 DNA reads TGCAGCGTTGAAGATAGAGGGGGCCCCCACAATGAGCAGTTCTTC. It codes for CSVEDRGGPHNEQFF.

This clonotype was found a few times. The rearrangement links TRBV20-1 to TRBJ2-7, with no clear D. V lost 0 bases, J lost 9 bases, and 24 bases lay in between. CDR3 length: 16 amino acids. Germline loops: CDR1 DFQATT, CDR2 SNEGSKA (reference sequence). CDR3 DNA: TGCAGTGCTAGAGATCCCCTATCTTTTCAAGGTGTCGGGCAGTACTTC. It translates to CSARDPLSFQGVGQYF.

This clonotype was counted a few times. CDR3 sequence (DNA): TGTGCCAGCAGCCCGAGGCCCCGGAGCTTGAGCACAGATACGCAGTATTTT. It encodes CASSPRPRSLSTDTQYF. This chain uses TRBV4-2 with TRBJ2-3; D ambiguous. Germline lookup yields CDR1 LGHNA and CDR2 YNFKEQ. V lost 4 bases and J 0 bases, leaving 17 bases between the germline ends. The CDR3 contains 17 residues.

This clonotype was observed a few times. The chain carries TRBV12-3 or TRBV12-4 and TRBJ2-5; TRBD2 agrees at 9 bases. Trimming removed 0 bases from V and 5 bases from J; junction bases left unmatched: 10. The CDR3 has 17 amino acids. This CDR3 is CASSLAPPAGGDETQYF. The DNA for the CDR3 is TGTGCCAGCAGTTTAGCCCCCCCAGCGGGGGGAGATGAGACCCAGTACTTC.

The CDR3 nucleotides are TGTGCCAGCCTACCGCCCGAGCAGTTCTTC. Encoded protein: CASLPPEQFF. This chain joins TRBV6-2 or TRBV6-3 and TRBJ2-1; D gene uncertain. This CDR3 is 10 amino acids long. The V gene's germline CDR1 is MNHEY and CDR2 SVGEGT. V gave up 8 bases and J gave up 10 bases, with 9 bases separating them.

The chain employs TRBV20-1 and TRBJ2-7; 11 positions agree with TRBD2. The CDR3 has 14 residues. J lost 4 bases, V lost 3 bases, and 5 bases had no gene match. CDR1 and CDR2 (germline): DFQATT, SNEGSKA (reference sequence). CDR3 nucleotides: TGCAGTGCTAGGATGACTAGCGGGGTTTACGAGCAGTACTTC. Residues: CSARMTSGVYEQYF.

The genes are TRBV20-1 and TRBJ1-5, with 7 nucleotides matching TRBD1. Germline values: CDR1 DFQATT, CDR2 SNEGSKA (reference sequence). The CDR3 extends over 14 amino acids. V gave up 5 bases and J gave up 2 bases; unmatched junction bases: 6. CDR3 region: CSAQPGQRNQPQHF. DNA of the CDR3: TGCAGTGCTCAACCGGGACAGCGCAATCAGCCCCAGCATTTT.

Many counts were recorded for this clonotype. The V gene is TRBV4-2, the J gene TRBJ2-3, with 12 bases identical to TRBD2. CDR3 size: 15 residues. CDR1 LGHNA and CDR2 YNFKEQ come from the germline V gene. Trimming took 2 bases from V and 5 from J; bases not matched to a gene: 2. CDR3 coding DNA: TGTGCCAGCAGCCAACTGACTAGCGGGGGAGATACGCAGTATTTT. It codes for CASSQLTSGGDTQYF.

This clonotype occurred a few times. This sequence joins TRBV6-1 and TRBJ1-2; D perhaps matches TRBD1 (5 bases). CDR3 size: 15 residues. The V and J ends lost 5 bases and 4 bases respectively, with 17 bases between them. Germline CDR1 reads MNHNS; CDR2 reads SASEGT. The CDR3 sequence is CASSNPREGTYGYTF. CDR3 nucleotide sequence: TGTGCCAGCAGTAATCCCAGGGAAGGGACCTATGGCTACACCTTC.

This clonotype was detected a few times. V usage is TRBV14 and J usage is TRBJ1-2, with D unresolved. Per the germline V gene, CDR1 is SGHDN and CDR2 is FVKESK. The V end was cut by 1 base, the J end by 4 bases, with 13 bases between. The CDR3 loop spans 15 amino acids. The CDR3 DNA reads TGTGCCAGCAGCCAAGGGATCTCCACACCCTATGGCTACACCTTC. Residues: CASSQGISTPYGYTF.

V gene TRBV20-1 combines with J gene TRBJ2-3; D gene ambiguous. V was cut by 5 bases and J by 1 base, with 16 bases left in between. This CDR3 has 15 residues. From germline, CDR1 is DFQATT and CDR2 SNEGSKA (reference sequence). This chain's CDR3 is CSASPRRLGTDTQYF. The CDR3 region has the DNA TGCAGTGCTTCCCCCCGGCGGCTAGGCACAGATACGCAGTATTTT.

This clonotype occurred a few times. This rearrangement joins TRBV28 to TRBJ2-1; 14 bases map to TRBD2. Trimming cost V 4 bases and J 7 bases; bases outside gene matches: 9. CDR3 length: 17 amino acids. Germline CDR1 and CDR2: MDHEN and SYDVKM. CDR3 sequence (DNA): TGTGCCAGCAGTTCAACACTCGGGACTAGCGGGAGTAATGAGCAGTTCTTC. Encoded protein: CASSSTLGTSGSNEQFF.

The rearrangement links TRBV20-1 to TRBJ2-2, with 14 bases that match TRBD2. There are 20 residues in the CDR3. J gave up 3 bases and V 1 base, and 13 bases lay outside the gene matches. In germline, CDR1 is DFQATT, CDR2 SNEGSKA (reference sequence). The CDR3, as DNA: TGCAGTGCTAGAGCTGACAGGACTAGCGGGAGGCCCCCGGACACCGGGGAGCTGTTTTTT. It translates to CSARADRTSGRPPDTGELFF.

This chain connects TRBV7-2 to TRBJ2-1, with D possibly matching TRBD2 (6 bases). V lost 4 bases and J 4 bases, leaving 14 bases between the germline ends. This CDR3 has 15 amino acids. Germline V gene lookup returns CDR1 SGHTA and CDR2 FQGNSA. The CDR3 sequence is CASSSRKTSYNEQFF. The DNA for the CDR3 is TGTGCCAGCAGCTCCCGCAAGACTAGTTACAATGAGCAGTTCTTC.

The rearrangement links TRBV5-1 to TRBJ2-1, with TRBD1 as a possible D gene (5 bases). V shed 1 base and J shed 4 bases, with 12 bases lying between them. Per germline, CDR1 SGHRS and CDR2 YFSETQ. This CDR3 has 15 amino acids. The CDR3 bases are TGCGCCAGCAGCTTGCTGGACACCCAATACAATGAGCAGTTCTTC. Amino acid sequence: CASSLLDTQYNEQFF.

A few counts support this clonotype. This rearrangement joins TRBV7-9 to TRBJ2-7; the D is unclear. Trimming stripped 4 bases from V and 5 bases from J, with 12 bases between. This CDR3 comprises 13 residues. From germline, CDR1 is SEHNR and CDR2 FQNEAQ (reference sequence). The CDR3, as DNA: TGTGCCAGCAGCTCCTCGGGCCCCCACGAGCAGTACTTC. This encodes CASSSSGPHEQYF.

V gene TRBV7-2 combines with J gene TRBJ1-5; D remains ambiguous. CDR1 SGHTA and CDR2 FQGNSA come from the germline V gene. V was clipped by 1 base and J by 5 bases, with 6 bases between them. The CDR3 totals 13 residues. CDR3 coding DNA: TGTGCCAGCAGCTTAGGCGGGCATCAGCCCCAGCATTTT. It is translated as CASSLGGHQPQHF.

The chain joins TRBV30 to TRBJ1-1; D is possibly TRBD1 (5 bases). V was trimmed by 1 base and J by 4 bases, leaving 16 bases between them. This CDR3 spans 15 amino acids. The germline V gene has CDR1 GTSNPN and CDR2 SVGIG (reference sequence). The DNA for the CDR3 is TGTGCCTGGAGTGGAGGGAAAGGGGCCGGCACTGAAGCTTTCTTT. Its protein is CAWSGGKGAGTEAFF. Full variable domain (missing parts from reference TRBV30 and TRBJ1-1): SQTIHQWPATLVQPVGSPLSLECTVEGTSNPNLYWYRQAAGRGLQLLFYSVGIGQISSEVPQNLSASRPQDRQFILSSKKLLLSDSGFYLCAWSGGKGAGTEAFFGQGTRLTVV.

The chain is built from TRBV6-1 and TRBJ2-7, with 7 bases identical to TRBD1. V was pared by 6 bases and J by 1 base, with 12 bases of the junction left unmatched. In germline, CDR1 is MNHNS, CDR2 SASEGT. The CDR3 length is 16 residues. The CDR3 loop is CASRDTLGDRSYEQYF. In DNA, the CDR3 is TGTGCCAGCAGGGATACACTCGGGGACAGATCCTACGAGCAGTACTTC.

This clonotype was found a few times. The chain recombines TRBV15 with TRBJ2-1; tentative D call: TRBD1 (5 bases). The germline CDR1 and CDR2 sequences are LNHNV and YYDKDF (reference sequence). Trimming removed 0 bases at V and 10 bases at J, with 19 bases between. The CDR3 runs 16 residues. The CDR3 nucleotides read TGTGCCACCAGCAGAGATCGGCATAGCAGGGTTCGCGAGCAGTTCTTC. Encoded protein: CATSRDRHSRVREQFF.

Only a few counts were recorded for this clonotype. The V call is TRBV6-5, the J call TRBJ2-3; weak D call: TRBD2 (6 bases). There are 14 residues in the CDR3. Germline values: CDR1 MNHEY, CDR2 SVGAGI. Trimming removed 7 bases from V and 1 base from J, with 12 bases in between. The CDR3, as DNA: TGTGCCAGCATCAGAGGCGGGGGCACAGATACGCAGTATTTT. The encoded protein is CASIRGGGTDTQYF.

The chain uses TRBV5-1 and TRBJ2-7, with D possibly matching TRBD1 (6 bases). The CDR3 is 15 residues long. Trimming stripped 3 bases from V and 5 bases from J, with 18 bases between. Germline V gene sequence: CDR1 SGHRS, CDR2 YFSETQ. The CDR3 DNA reads TGCGCCAGCAGCTCAAGGGGGTCCCGGCGAGACGAGCAGTACTTC. As protein: CASSSRGSRRDEQYF.

The rearrangement joins TRBV10-3 to TRBJ2-1; 8 bases align to TRBD1. Losses at the gene ends were 9 bases for V and 7 bases for J; bases not matched to a gene: 8. The CDR3 totals 13 residues. Germline lookup yields CDR1 ENHRY and CDR2 SYGVKD. The CDR3 sequence is CAMRQGLENEQFF. CDR3 nucleotide sequence: TGTGCCATGAGACAGGGGCTTGAAAATGAGCAGTTCTTC.

The rearrangement links TRBV12-3 or TRBV12-4 to TRBJ2-1; TRBD2 matches 11 bases. The trim removed 5 bases at V and 2 bases at J, leaving 8 bases unmatched. CDR3 length: 17 residues. The CDR3, as DNA: TGTGCCAGCAGTACCTCGCTAGCGGGAGGCACCTACAATGAGCAGTTCTTC. Amino acid sequence: CASSTSLAGGTYNEQFF.

This clonotype was seen ten or more times. V usage is TRBV29-1 and J usage is TRBJ2-1, with 10 bases that match TRBD2. This CDR3 has 14 residues. J gave up 6 bases and V 6 bases, and 8 bases lay outside the gene matches. The germline gives CDR1 SQVTM, CDR2 ANQGSEA. The CDR3 region has the DNA TGCAGCGTCTCCGGGACTAGCGTCATCAATGAGCAGTTCTTC. Translated, it gives CSVSGTSVINEQFF.

This clonotype was seen a handful of times. V usage is TRBV5-1 and J usage is TRBJ2-5, with 10 bases that match TRBD1. This CDR3 is built from 15 residues. V shed 4 bases and J 5 bases; nucleotides not matched to a gene: 8. In germline, CDR1 is SGHRS, CDR2 YFSETQ. The CDR3 protein is CASSDRQGAGETQYF. CDR3 nucleotides: TGCGCCAGCAGCGATCGACAGGGGGCGGGTGAGACCCAGTACTTC.

This clonotype was detected only a few times. V and J are TRBV6-5 and TRBJ1-2; the D gene is possibly TRBD1 (5 bases). CDR1 is MNHEY and CDR2 is SVGAGI in the germline V gene. This CDR3 comprises 18 residues. V lost 0 bases, J lost 3 bases, and 20 bases lay in between. CDR3 nucleotide sequence: TGTGCCAGCAGTTACTCGAAAACTACCTATAGGGACCACTATGGCTACACCTTC. This sequence encodes CASSYSKTTYRDHYGYTF.

CDR3 loop: CSARGGRPDTQYF. Here the CDR3 DNA reads TGCAGTGCTCGGGGGGGGCGGCCAGATACGCAGTATTTT. The J gene is TRBJ2-3, the V gene TRBV20-1, with 8 bases lining up with TRBD2. Trimming took 5 bases from V and 4 from J; bases not matched to a gene: 5. Germline V gene sequence: CDR1 DFQATT, CDR2 SNEGSKA (reference sequence). CDR3 length equals 13 residues.